The subject of this entry is one T cell receptor (beta chain). Data came from immunoSEQ multiplex PCR; TCRdb stores just in-frame clones and leaves some out. Found here are 450,000 to 650,000 clones, around 78% of them singletons; the top ten hold roughly 0.013%. The entry originates in a study of shared T cell receptors in the human thymus. The CDR3 is made up of 13 amino acids. Trimming took 3 bases from V and 4 from J, leaving 7 bases between them. Per germline, CDR1 LNHDA and CDR2 SQIVND (reference sequence). These data are also associated with another study on human thymus T cells. From that report: Donors were healthy Finnish babies undergoing corrective operations for congenital heart defects. Resected material from corrective heart surgery provided the thymus tissue analysed.

Sample: thymocytes. The sequence was obtained from a boy under two years old with a congenital heart defect. The chain is built from TRBV19 and TRBJ2-1; D is ambiguous. The CDR3 spells CASSMWAYNEQFF. The CDR3 coding sequence is TGTGCCAGTAGTATGTGGGCGTACAATGAGCAGTTCTTC. Based on the CDR3 plus reference TRBV19 and TRBJ2-1, the full variable domain is DGGITQSPKYLFRKEGQNVTLSCEQNLNHDAMYWYRQDPGQGLRLIYYSQIVNDFQKGDIAEGYSVSREKKESFPLTVTSAQKNPTAFYLCASSMWAYNEQFFGPGTRLTVL.